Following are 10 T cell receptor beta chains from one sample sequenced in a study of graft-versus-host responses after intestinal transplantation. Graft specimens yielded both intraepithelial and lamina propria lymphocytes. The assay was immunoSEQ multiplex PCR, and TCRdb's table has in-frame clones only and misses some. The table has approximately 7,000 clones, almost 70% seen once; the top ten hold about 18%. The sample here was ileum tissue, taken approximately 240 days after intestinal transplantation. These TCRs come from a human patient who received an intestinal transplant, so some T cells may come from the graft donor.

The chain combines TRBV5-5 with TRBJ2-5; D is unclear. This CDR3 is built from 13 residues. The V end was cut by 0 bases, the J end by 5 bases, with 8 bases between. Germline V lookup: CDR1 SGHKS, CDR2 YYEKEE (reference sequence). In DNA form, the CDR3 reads TGTGCCAGCAGCTTGGCCGTCGGGGAGACCCAGTACTTC. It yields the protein CASSLAVGETQYF.

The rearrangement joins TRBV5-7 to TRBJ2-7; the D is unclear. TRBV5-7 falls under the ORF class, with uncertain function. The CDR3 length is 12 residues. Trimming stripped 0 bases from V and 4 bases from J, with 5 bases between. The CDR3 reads CASSLDGYEQYV. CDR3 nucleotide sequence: TGTGCCAGCAGCTTGGACGGTTACGAGCAGTACGTC.

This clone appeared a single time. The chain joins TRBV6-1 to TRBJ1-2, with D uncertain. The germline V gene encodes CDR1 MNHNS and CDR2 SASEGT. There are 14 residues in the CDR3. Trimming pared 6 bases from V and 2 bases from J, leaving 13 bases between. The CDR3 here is CASSWEVRNYGYTF. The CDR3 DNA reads TGTGCCAGCAGCTGGGAGGTCAGAAACTATGGCTACACCTTC.

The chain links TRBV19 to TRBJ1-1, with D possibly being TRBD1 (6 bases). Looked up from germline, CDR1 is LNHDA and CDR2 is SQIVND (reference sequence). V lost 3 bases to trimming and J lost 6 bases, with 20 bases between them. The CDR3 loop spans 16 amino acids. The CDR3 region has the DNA TGTGCCAGTAGTATCGGGGTGGGGGGCGCGAGAGCTGAAGCTTTCTTT. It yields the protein CASSIGVGGARAEAFF. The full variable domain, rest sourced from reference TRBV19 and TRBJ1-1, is DGGITQSPKYLFRKEGQNVTLSCEQNLNHDAMYWYRQDPGQGLRLIYYSQIVNDFQKGDIAEGYSVSREKKESFPLTVTSAQKNPTAFYLCASSIGVGGARAEAFFGQGTRLTVV.

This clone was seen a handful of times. The CDR3 DNA sequence: TGTGCCAGCAGTGGGGGCGTTAGCTCCTACAATGAGCAGTTCTTC. Translation gives CASSGGVSSYNEQFF. The chain recombines TRBV2 with TRBJ2-1, with D possibly matching TRBD1 (5 bases). This CDR3 is built from 15 residues. The germline gives CDR1 SNHLY, CDR2 FYNNEI. The V end was cut by 4 bases, the J end by 0 bases, with 10 bases between. Looking up the rest from reference TRBV2 and TRBJ2-1 gives the full variable domain: EPEVTQTPSHQVTQMGQEVILRCVPISNHLYFYWYRQILGQKVEFLVSFYNNEISEKSEIFDDQFSVERPDGSNFTLKIRSTKLEDSAMYFCASSGGVSSYNEQFFGPGTRLTVL.

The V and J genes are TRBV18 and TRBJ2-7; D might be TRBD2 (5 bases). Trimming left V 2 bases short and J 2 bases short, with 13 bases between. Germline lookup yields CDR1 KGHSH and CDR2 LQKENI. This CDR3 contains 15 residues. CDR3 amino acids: CASSPSAGQTYEQYV. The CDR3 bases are TGTGCCAGCTCACCATCTGCGGGCCAAACCTACGAGCAGTACGTC.

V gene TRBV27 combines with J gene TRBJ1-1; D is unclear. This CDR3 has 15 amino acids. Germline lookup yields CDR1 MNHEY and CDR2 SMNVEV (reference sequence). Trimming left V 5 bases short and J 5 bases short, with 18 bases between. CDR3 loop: CASSAQAPGGTEAFF. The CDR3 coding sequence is TGTGCCAGCAGTGCCCAAGCTCCGGGCGGGACTGAAGCTTTCTTT.

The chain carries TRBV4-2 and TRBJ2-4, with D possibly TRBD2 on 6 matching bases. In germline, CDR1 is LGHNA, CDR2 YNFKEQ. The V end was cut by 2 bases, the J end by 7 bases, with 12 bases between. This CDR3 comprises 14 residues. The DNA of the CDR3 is TGTGCCAGCAGCCAATCCGGTGGGGGGAACATTCAGTACTTC. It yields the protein CASSQSGGGNIQYF.

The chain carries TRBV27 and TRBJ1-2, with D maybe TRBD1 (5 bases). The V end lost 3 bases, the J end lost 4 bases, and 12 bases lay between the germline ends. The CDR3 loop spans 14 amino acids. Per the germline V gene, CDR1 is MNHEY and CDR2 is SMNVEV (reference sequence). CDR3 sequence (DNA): TGTGCCAGCAGTTTGGGGGGAAAGGCCTATGGCTACACCTTC. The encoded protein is CASSLGGKAYGYTF.

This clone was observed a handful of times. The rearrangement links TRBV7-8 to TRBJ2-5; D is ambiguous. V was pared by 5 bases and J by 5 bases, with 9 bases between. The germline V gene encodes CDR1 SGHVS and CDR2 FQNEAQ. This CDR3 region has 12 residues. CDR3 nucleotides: TGTGCCAGCAGCGACCCCCGGGAGACCCAGTACTTC. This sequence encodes CASSDPRETQYF.